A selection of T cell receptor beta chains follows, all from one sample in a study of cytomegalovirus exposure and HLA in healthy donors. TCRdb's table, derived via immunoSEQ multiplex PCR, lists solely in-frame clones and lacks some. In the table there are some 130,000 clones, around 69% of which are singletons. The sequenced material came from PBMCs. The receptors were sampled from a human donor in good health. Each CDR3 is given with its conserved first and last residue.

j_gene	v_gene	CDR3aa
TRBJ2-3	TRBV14	CASSQDPGLAGVQYF
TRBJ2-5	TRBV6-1	CASTSGTGLETQYF
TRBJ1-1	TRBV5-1	CASSLGQQNTEAFF
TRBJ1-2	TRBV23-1	CASSQSIGPSIWSHFYTF
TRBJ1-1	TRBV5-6	CASTYPNTEAFF
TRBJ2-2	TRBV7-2	CASSLGREIRRDTGELFF
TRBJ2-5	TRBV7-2	CASSLRTSGRGETQYF
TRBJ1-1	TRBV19	CASSINRSGNTEAFF
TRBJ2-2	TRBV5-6	CASSLERGFNTGELFF
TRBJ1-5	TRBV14	CASSQGGTGSQPQHF
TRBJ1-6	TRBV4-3	CASSQDVSSNSPLHF
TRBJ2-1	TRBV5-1	CASSLGGTIAYNEQFF
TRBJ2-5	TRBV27	CASRYRQGATQYF
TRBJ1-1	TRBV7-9	CASSLGRVGAEAFF
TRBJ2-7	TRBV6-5	CASSYFRTTYEQYF
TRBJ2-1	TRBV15	CATSPVTGNNYNEQFF